A single T cell receptor beta chain is shown here with its context. Its antigen is as yet unknown. The junction differs from germline at one of its ends, possibly a read error. This CDR3 is also generated by other DNA sequences in the sample. These data come from a study of cytomegalovirus exposure and HLA in healthy donors. About the research overall: Earlier findings included about 120 million unique TCR beta sequences obtained from 170 million or so T cells. Study-wide findings and caveats: The authors enumerated over 150 TCR beta chains as linked to cytomegalovirus.

From germline, CDR1 is LGHNT and CDR2 FRNRAP. This CDR3 has 16 residues. The PCR had 60 Vbeta and 13 Jbeta primers. Methods used by the authors: About 10 million of around 85 million unique TCR beta chains were shared, per a later count. Method: immunoSEQ multiplex PCR; TCRdb's copy keeps in-frame clones and lacks some. V, J and clone size are those of that table, while D and trimming were read from the DNA. The top ten hold over 2.5% of the sample, which has under 200,000 clones, 75% to 90% seen once. The V and J genes are TRBV12-5 and TRBJ1-2; TRBD1 might be the D (6 bases). Sequenced: PBMCs. The clonotype comes from a woman in her fifties or sixties in good health and CMV-seropositive. This CDR3 reads CASGLVLGRGAYGYTF. The CDR3 DNA reads TGTGCCAGTGGTTTGGTACTTGGGAGGGGGGCCTATGGCTACACCTTC.